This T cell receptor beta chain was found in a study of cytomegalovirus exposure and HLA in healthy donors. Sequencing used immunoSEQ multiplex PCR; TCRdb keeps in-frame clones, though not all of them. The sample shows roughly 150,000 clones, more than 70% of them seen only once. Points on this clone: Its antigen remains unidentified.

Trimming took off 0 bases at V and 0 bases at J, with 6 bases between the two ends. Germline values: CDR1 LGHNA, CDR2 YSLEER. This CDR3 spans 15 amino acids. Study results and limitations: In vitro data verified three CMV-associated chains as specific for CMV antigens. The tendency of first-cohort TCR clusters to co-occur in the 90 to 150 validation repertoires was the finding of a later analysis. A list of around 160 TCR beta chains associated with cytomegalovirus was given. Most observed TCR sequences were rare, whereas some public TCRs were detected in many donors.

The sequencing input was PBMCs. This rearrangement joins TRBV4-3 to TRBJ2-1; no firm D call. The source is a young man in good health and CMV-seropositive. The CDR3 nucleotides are TGCGCCAGCAGCCAAGAATCGAGCTCCTACAATGAGCAGTTCTTC. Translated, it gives CASSQESSSYNEQFF.